This T cell receptor beta chain derives from a study of CD8 T cells in Susac syndrome (dated by TCRdb to about 2019). As for the study more broadly: The study used repertoire sequencing to test whether antigen drove CD8+ T cell activation and differentiation in Susac syndrome. Clonality of the CD8+ T cell repertoire was compared between more than 9 healthy donors, about 14 Susac syndrome patients and 15 multiple sclerosis patients. Summary of the overall study and its limitations: The TCR sequencing and HLA analysis was acknowledged to have included a relatively small number of individuals.

CDR1 and CDR2 are read off the germline V gene (reference sequence) as LNHDA and SQIVND. From cysteine to phenylalanine, the CDR3 is 13 amino acids long. The only DNA kept is the CDR3, 39 bases in frame from the first base. Cut back by 9 bases and 6 bases, the V and J ends lie 16 bases apart. Peripheral blood CD8+ and CD4+ T cells from healthy donors, Susac syndrome patients and multiple sclerosis patients were profiled by high-throughput TCR beta sequencing. Treatment-naive patients with stable or active relapsing-remitting disease fulfilling revised McDonald criteria were used as multiple sclerosis controls. Bulk CD8+ and CD4+ T cells were purified by magnetic negative isolation, whereas CD8+ TEMRA cells were enriched by FACS. Blood was drawn into EDTA tubes, processed within 24 hours, and PBMCs were isolated by density gradient centrifugation. PBMCs intended for TCR sequencing were cryopreserved in liquid nitrogen and were subsequently thawed in a 37 degrees C water bath. A purity of at least 90% was achieved for sorted or isolated CD4+, CD8+ and CD8+ TEMRA cells.

RNA was extracted using the RNeasy kit, and roughly 0.5 to 1 microgram was reverse transcribed with random hexamers. The immunoSEQ multiplex PCR assay, covering 54 Vbeta and 13 Jbeta segments, was used to amplify TCR beta CDR3 regions. Bias from PCR amplification was corrected by using a synthetic template baseline for primer optimization and for computational correction. Per the original workflow: Reads were annotated to V, D and J genes according to IMGT and were analyzed with immunoSEQ Analyzer, with only productive sequences retained. To calculate clonality, Shannon entropy was normalized by log2 of the number of productive unique sequences and then subtracted from one. Public and private clones were assessed among the 100 most prevalent clones of each patient and control. Clones were defined as Susac-specific when absent from the healthy and MS cohorts, from roughly 1,100 published viral clones and from other ImmuneACCESS disease sequences. TCRdb trimmed the raw reads at Q25, called clones with MiXCR and kept productive beta chains. CDR3 protein duplicates are merged, each entry listing the most common genes and DNA. The V and J calls follow TCRdb's processing rather than the paper's. The sample data list over 350,000 distinct CDR3 sequences, and approximately 89% of these were observed just once. Under 0.15% of the sample is taken by the ten largest.

With respect to this clonotype: The antigen it binds to is not known. There are no base qualities to consult, and no much larger clone falls within one base.

Sequencing was carried out using CD8+ T cells from PBMCs. This TCR derives from a human donor with multiple sclerosis. The rearrangement combines TRBV19 with TRBJ2-3; the D gene identity is not certain. The encoded CDR3 is CASINPLLDTQYF. The nucleotides read TGTGCCAGCATAAACCCGCTGTTGGATACGCAGTATTTT.